This entry features one T cell receptor (beta chain) sequence. The CDR3 covers 12 residues. The germline V and J ends were trimmed by 4 bases and 6 bases, with 6 bases remaining between them. CDR1 and CDR2 from the germline V gene are SNHLY and FYNNEI. The study ran its PCR with 60 Vbeta and 13 Jbeta primers. Authors' methods: Later work found 65 million to 100 million unique TCR beta chains, with 9.5 million to 12 million shared. Sequenced by immunoSEQ multiplex PCR; TCRdb stores in-frame clones only, minus some. The V and J calls and clone size come from that table; D and trimming were worked out from the DNA. The sample yields around 160,000 clones, roughly four fifths seen once. This record belongs to a study of cytomegalovirus exposure and HLA in healthy donors. For the study at large: Early on, a data release was issued that held tens of millions of unique TCRs from HLA-typed donors.

This rearrangement joins TRBV2 to TRBJ1-4, with a weak D call TRBD1 (6 bases). Material: PBMCs. The origin of this receptor is a woman in her thirties or forties in good health and CMV-seronegative. For the CDR3, the DNA is TGTGCCAGCAGTGGGACAGATGAAAAACTGTTTTTT. This translates into CASSGTDEKLFF.